The 17 T cell receptor beta chains below all came from one sample that was sequenced in a study of cytomegalovirus exposure and HLA in healthy donors. The PCR used 60 Vbeta and 13 Jbeta primers. Measured with immunoSEQ multiplex PCR; TCRdb has only the in-frame clones, and not every one. Among about 130,000 clones, over 60% were seen once, and the ten largest hold about 13%. Material for sequencing was PBMCs. All receptors come from a middle-aged woman in good health and CMV-seropositive.

The rearrangement uses TRBV5-4 and TRBJ2-5, with 15 bases that match TRBD2. Unmatched junction bases numbered 9, after V lost 4 bases and J lost 2 bases. Germline V gene data show CDR1 as SGHNT and CDR2 as YYREEE (reference sequence). The CDR3 totals 18 residues. The CDR3 sequence is CASSIGLAGGKDQETQYF. The CDR3 DNA is TGTGCCAGCAGCATCGGACTAGCGGGAGGGAAAGATCAAGAGACCCAGTACTTC. The whole variable domain, filled in from reference TRBV5-4 and TRBJ2-5, reads ETGVTQSPTHLIKTRGQQVTLRCSSQSGHNTVSWYQQALGQGPQFIFQYYREEENGRGNFPPRFSGLQFPNYSSELNVNALELDDSALYLCASSIGLAGGKDQETQYFGPGTRLLVL.

The chain couples TRBV2 to TRBJ2-2; no firm D call. Trimming stripped 3 bases from V and 6 bases from J, with 8 bases between. Germline V gives CDR1 SNHLY, CDR2 FYNNEI. The CDR3 covers 13 residues. The CDR3 here is CASSEGVPGELFF. DNA for the CDR3: TGTGCCAGCAGTGAGGGCGTTCCCGGGGAGCTGTTTTTT.

This clone was recorded a few times. The chain employs TRBV6-6 and TRBJ2-3; 9 bases fit TRBD2. Trimming at V came to 6 bases and at J to 2 bases, leaving 9 bases not matched to a gene. Germline V gene sequence: CDR1 MNHNY, CDR2 SVGAGI (reference sequence). The CDR3 has 16 amino acids. This CDR3 is CASSISGGDITDTQYF. CDR3 nucleotides: TGTGCCAGCAGCATTAGCGGGGGAGATATCACAGATACGCAGTATTTT.

The rearrangement joins TRBV7-9 to TRBJ2-1; 9 bases are shared with TRBD2. Losses at the gene ends were 2 bases for V and 5 bases for J; bases not matched to a gene: 10. Per germline, CDR1 SEHNR and CDR2 FQNEAQ (reference sequence). The CDR3 loop spans 17 amino acids. CDR3 sequence (DNA): TGTGCCAGCAGCTTATCTAGCGGGACTACCCAGAACAATGAGCAGTTCTTC. Translation gives CASSLSSGTTQNNEQFF.

Worth noting for this clone: The same CDR3 arises from other DNA sequences in this sample as well. The chain joins TRBV6-1 to TRBJ1-5; D unresolved. Germline CDR1 reads MNHNS; CDR2 reads SASEGT. V gave up 7 bases and J gave up 5 bases, with 12 bases separating them. The CDR3 runs 13 residues. The CDR3 DNA is TGTGCCAGCACAGAGGGCAGGTATCAGCCCCAGCATTTT. Protein sequence: CASTEGRYQPQHF.

This clone was recorded a few times. The chain links TRBV5-4 to TRBJ2-1; TRBD2 matches 9 bases. Germline V gene sequence: CDR1 SGHNT, CDR2 YYREEE (reference sequence). The CDR3 runs 13 residues. The junction had 2 bases not matched to a gene; V was cut back by 4 bases and J by 6 bases. The CDR3 protein is CASSPTSGNEQFF. CDR3 nucleotides: TGTGCCAGCAGCCCGACTAGCGGCAATGAGCAGTTCTTC. The variable domain in full, completed from reference TRBV5-4 and TRBJ2-1, reads ETGVTQSPTHLIKTRGQQVTLRCSSQSGHNTVSWYQQALGQGPQFIFQYYREEENGRGNFPPRFSGLQFPNYSSELNVNALELDDSALYLCASSPTSGNEQFFGPGTRLTVL.

The chain recombines TRBV25-1 with TRBJ2-7, with D unresolved. V was shortened by 7 bases and J by 3 bases, with 13 bases between the two germline ends. Germline CDR1 MGHDK, CDR2 SYGVNS. This CDR3 contains 13 residues. The DNA for the CDR3 is TGTGCCAGCACCCCCCACGAACTCTACGAGCAGTACTTC. This codes for CASTPHELYEQYF.

There are a few counts of this clone. The chain employs TRBV2 and TRBJ1-5; D is unresolved. The CDR3 has 15 amino acids. Germline V gene data show CDR1 as SNHLY and CDR2 as FYNNEI. V dropped 4 bases and J dropped 9 bases, with 19 bases sitting between them. The chain's CDR3 is CASSGYTVMSGPQHF. CDR3 DNA: TGTGCCAGCAGTGGTTATACAGTCATGTCAGGGCCCCAGCATTTT.

This clone was picked up one time. The rearrangement uses TRBV7-3 and TRBJ2-1, with 11 bases aligning to TRBD2. CDR1 and CDR2 (germline): SGHTA, FQGTGA. V was clipped by 2 bases and J by 9 bases; unmatched bases: 6. The CDR3 covers 15 residues. Here the CDR3 DNA reads TGTGCCAGCAGCTTAGGGACTAGCGGTGGAAGTGAGCAGTTCTTC. It specifies CASSLGTSGGSEQFF.

This chain links TRBV19 with TRBJ2-5; D might be TRBD2 (5 bases). TRBJ2-7 matches the DNA end more closely, so the J call is doubtful. The CDR3 has 12 residues. Germline V gene data show CDR1 as LNHDA and CDR2 as SQIVND (reference sequence). CDR3 in DNA: TGTGCCAGTAGGGACGGGAACTACGAGCAGTACTTC. Translating it yields CASRDGNYEQYF.

The chain links TRBV30 to TRBJ2-6, with D perhaps matching TRBD1 (6 bases). From germline, CDR1 is GTSNPN and CDR2 SVGIG (reference sequence). V lost 1 base, J lost 2 bases, and 6 bases lay in between. CDR3 length: 14 residues. CDR3 sequence reads: CAWSDRAGANVLTF. In nucleotides, the CDR3 is TGTGCCTGGAGTGACAGGGCTGGGGCCAACGTCCTGACTTTC.

The chain couples TRBV2 to TRBJ1-2, with TRBD1 matching over 10 bases. V was clipped by 6 bases and J by 4 bases; unmatched bases: 8. Germline V gene sequence: CDR1 SNHLY, CDR2 FYNNEI. This CDR3 contains 15 residues. The CDR3 spells CASRRTGGLGYGYTF. For the CDR3, the DNA is TGTGCCAGCAGGAGGACAGGGGGGTTAGGCTATGGCTACACCTTC. Full variable domain (outside the CDR3, taken from reference TRBV2 and TRBJ1-2): EPEVTQTPSHQVTQMGQEVILRCVPISNHLYFYWYRQILGQKVEFLVSFYNNEISEKSEIFDDQFSVERPDGSNFTLKIRSTKLEDSAMYFCASRRTGGLGYGYTFGSGTRLTVV.

This clone was counted many times. This rearrangement joins TRBV4-2 to TRBJ2-1; 10 positions agree with TRBD2. In germline, CDR1 is LGHNA, CDR2 YNFKEQ. The CDR3 runs 15 residues. V trimming: 6 bases; J trimming: 7 bases; junction bases outside the gene matches: 9. The CDR3 nucleotides are TGTGCCAGCAGTCCTCCTAGCGGGAGAAGGAATGAGCAGTTCTTC. This encodes CASSPPSGRRNEQFF.

This chain links TRBV29-1 with TRBJ1-2, with D maybe TRBD1 (5 bases). Germline V gene data show CDR1 as SQVTM and CDR2 as ANQGSEA. This CDR3 spans 15 amino acids. Trimming took off 3 bases at V and 6 bases at J, with 20 bases between the two ends. In nucleotides, the CDR3 is TGCAGCGTTGACGCAGGGAAGAAATGGAAAAATGGCTACACCTTC. This encodes CSVDAGKKWKNGYTF.

The chain recombines TRBV28 with TRBJ2-6; 7 bases are shared with TRBD1. CDR1 and CDR2 (germline): MDHEN, SYDVKM. The CDR3 runs 18 residues. The junction had 10 bases not matched to a gene; V was cut back by 5 bases and J by 0 bases. DNA for the CDR3: TGTGCCAGCAGTGTGGGACAGAGACCACCCTCTGGGGCCAACGTCCTGACTTTC. Translated, it gives CASSVGQRPPSGANVLTF.

The V gene is TRBV11-3, the J gene TRBJ2-7; D might be TRBD2 (5 bases). Germline V CDR1 and CDR2: SGHNT, YENEEA. Trimming took 5 bases from V and 6 from J, leaving 8 bases between them. This CDR3 contains 11 residues. The CDR3 loop is CASSITSEQYF. DNA for the CDR3: TGTGCCAGCAGCATTACTAGCGAGCAGTACTTC.

The rearrangement joins TRBV28 to TRBJ1-1; TRBD1 aligns across 11 bases. The germline V gene has CDR1 MDHEN and CDR2 SYDVKM. V shed 11 bases, J shed 2 bases, and the junction held 4 bases outside the gene matches. The length of the CDR3 is 13 residues. CDR3 nucleotides: TGTGCCTCTGGGACAGGGGGTAACACTGAAGCTTTCTTT. Protein: CASGTGGNTEAFF.